Listed here are 23 T cell receptor beta chains from one sample, sequenced in a study of cytomegalovirus exposure and HLA in healthy donors. PCR amplification relied on 60 Vbeta primers (plus 13 Jbeta primers). The repertoire was sequenced with immunoSEQ multiplex PCR; TCRdb's copy has only in-frame clones and lacks some. Here the sample spans some 140,000 clones, roughly two thirds being singletons. Sequencing used PBMCs. Receptors originate from a middle-aged woman in good health and CMV-seronegative.

The V call is TRBV5-6, the J call TRBJ2-1, with no clear D. Germline V gene sequence: CDR1 SGHDT, CDR2 YYEEEE. CDR3 length: 11 residues. Trimming took off 3 bases at V and 7 bases at J, with 5 bases between the two ends. CDR3 sequence reads: CASSSLNEQFF. In nucleotides, the CDR3 is TGTGCCAGCAGCTCACTAAATGAGCAGTTCTTC.

The CDR3 spells CASSSLNEQFF. In DNA, the CDR3 is TGCGCCAGCAGCTCCCTAAATGAGCAGTTCTTC. V is TRBV5-1 and J is TRBJ2-1; no clear D gene. V was cut by 3 bases and J by 7 bases, with 5 bases left in between. Germline V gene lookup returns CDR1 SGHRS and CDR2 YFSETQ. The CDR3 extends over 11 amino acids.

The rearrangement uses TRBV5-1 and TRBJ2-7; the D gene is possibly TRBD1 (6 bases). CDR3 size: 13 residues. V shed 4 bases and J shed 1 base, with 9 bases lying between them. Germline V gene lookup returns CDR1 SGHRS and CDR2 YFSETQ. The CDR3 protein is CASSNGQSYEQYF. CDR3 DNA sequence: TGCGCCAGCAGCAACGGACAGTCCTACGAGCAGTACTTC. The full variable domain, in which reference TRBV5-1 and TRBJ2-7 provide the parts outside the CDR3, is KAGVTQTPRYLIKTRGQQVTLSCSPISGHRSVSWYQQTPGQGLQFLFEYFSETQRNKGNFPGRFSGRQFSNSRSEMNVSTLELGDSALYLCASSNGQSYEQYFGPGTRLTVT.

The chain joins TRBV15 to TRBJ2-7; TRBD1 is a possible D gene (6 bases). V was clipped by 6 bases and J by 5 bases, with 14 bases between them. The CDR3 is 13 residues long. CDR1 is LNHNV and CDR2 is YYDKDF in the germline V gene (reference sequence). CDR3 sequence: CATRRDIENEQYF. CDR3 bases: TGTGCCACCAGAAGGGACATCGAAAACGAGCAGTACTTC.

V usage is TRBV10-2 and J usage is TRBJ1-1; 7 nucleotides agree with TRBD1. Trimming removed 6 bases from V and 3 bases from J; junction bases left unmatched: 4. CDR1 and CDR2 from the germline V gene are WSHSY and SAAADI. The CDR3 is made up of 13 amino acids. CDR3 DNA: TGCGCCAGCAGGACAGGGATCTACACTGAAGCTTTCTTT. Residues: CASRTGIYTEAFF.

The chain is built from TRBV27 and TRBJ1-1; D unresolved. Germline V gene sequence: CDR1 MNHEY, CDR2 SMNVEV (reference sequence). CDR3 length: 15 amino acids. V was pared by 1 base and J by 1 base, with 10 bases between. The CDR3 sequence is CASSLFSTTNTEAFF. DNA of the CDR3: TGTGCCAGCAGTTTATTCTCTACTACGAACACTGAAGCTTTCTTT.

The V and J genes are TRBV5-1 and TRBJ2-5; 8 bases are shared with TRBD1. V was clipped by 4 bases and J by 5 bases; unmatched bases: 7. The CDR3 covers 14 residues. Looked up from germline, CDR1 is SGHRS and CDR2 is YFSETQ. The CDR3 region is CASSKGQGWETQYF. DNA for the CDR3: TGCGCCAGCAGCAAAGGACAGGGTTGGGAGACCCAGTACTTC.

The V and J genes are TRBV10-3 and TRBJ2-1; 7 positions agree with TRBD2. Germline CDR1 reads ENHRY; CDR2 reads SYGVKD. The CDR3 loop spans 14 amino acids. The J segment lost 0 bases and the V segment lost 7 bases, leaving 3 bases of the junction unmatched. The CDR3 DNA reads TGTGCCATCAAGCGGGGTAGCTCCTACAATGAGCAGTTCTTC. Its protein is CAIKRGSSYNEQFF.

This chain connects TRBV7-9 to TRBJ1-6; 11 bases are a match to TRBD1. The germline gives CDR1 SEHNR, CDR2 FQNEAQ (reference sequence). Trimming took 3 bases from V and 7 from J; bases not matched to a gene: 11. The length of the CDR3 is 18 residues. Written as DNA, the CDR3 is TGTGCCAGCAGCTTCTTTTACGGACAGGGGGCTGGGAATTCACCCCTCCACTTT. Translated: CASSFFYGQGAGNSPLHF.

This clone is a singleton in its sample. J is TRBJ2-5 and V is TRBV4-1; 8 bases fit TRBD2. This CDR3 is 17 amino acids long. Trimming cost V 0 bases and J 5 bases; bases outside gene matches: 11. Germline lookup yields CDR1 MGHRA and CDR2 YSYEKL. CDR3 in amino acids: CASSQEERGRLGETQYF. The CDR3 nucleotides are TGCGCCAGCAGCCAAGAGGAGCGGGGGCGCCTCGGGGAGACCCAGTACTTC.

The chain uses TRBV11-3 and TRBJ1-1; D may be TRBD1 (5 bases). The CDR3 contains 14 residues. CDR1 and CDR2 from the germline V gene are SGHNT and YENEEA. V was shortened by 6 bases and J by 1 base, with 12 bases between the two germline ends. DNA for the CDR3: TGTGCCAGCAGTTCAGCCGGGGGGAACACTGAAGCTTTCTTT. Amino acid sequence: CASSSAGGNTEAFF. Supplemented by reference TRBV11-3 and TRBJ1-1, the full variable domain reads EAGVVQSPRYKIIEKKQPVAFWCNPISGHNTLYWYLQNLGQGPELLIRYENEEAVDDSQLPKDRFSAERLKGVDSTLKIQPAELGDSAVYLCASSSAGGNTEAFFGQGTRLTVV.

The chain uses TRBV4-2 and TRBJ1-2; D perhaps matches TRBD1 (5 bases). V was pared by 1 base and J by 2 bases, with 11 bases between. The CDR3 covers 15 residues. The germline V gene encodes CDR1 LGHNA and CDR2 YNFKEQ. Here the CDR3 reads CASSQAPGYNYGYTF. The CDR3 DNA sequence: TGTGCCAGCAGCCAAGCGCCAGGGTACAACTATGGCTACACCTTC.

V gene TRBV18 combines with J gene TRBJ2-3; TRBD2 matches 9 bases. V dropped 1 base and J dropped 4; count of bases not matched to a gene: 6. In germline, CDR1 is KGHSH, CDR2 LQKENI. This CDR3 contains 16 residues. The CDR3 nucleotides are TGTGCCAGCTCACCACGGCGGACTAGCGATTCAGATACGCAGTATTTT. Its translation: CASSPRRTSDSDTQYF.

The gene calls are TRBV5-1 and TRBJ2-5; the D gene is possibly TRBD1 (6 bases). This CDR3 has 14 residues. Germline lookup yields CDR1 SGHRS and CDR2 YFSETQ. Trimming took off 0 bases at V and 5 bases at J, with 11 bases between the two ends. In nucleotides, the CDR3 is TGCGCCAGCAGCTTGGCCAGGGGCGCGGAGACCCAGTACTTC. Its translation is CASSLARGAETQYF.

The gene calls are TRBV2 and TRBJ2-3; no reliable D call. Trimming left V 2 bases short and J 3 bases short, with 9 bases between. The CDR3 loop spans 14 amino acids. Germline V lookup: CDR1 SNHLY, CDR2 FYNNEI. The CDR3 region is CASSETVVTDTQYF. The CDR3 DNA reads TGTGCCAGCAGTGAAACGGTAGTGACAGATACGCAGTATTTT. Together with reference TRBV2 and TRBJ2-3, the CDR3 gives the full variable domain: EPEVTQTPSHQVTQMGQEVILRCVPISNHLYFYWYRQILGQKVEFLVSFYNNEISEKSEIFDDQFSVERPDGSNFTLKIRSTKLEDSAMYFCASSETVVTDTQYFGPGTRLTVL.

The table lists this clone with a few counts. The rearrangement uses TRBV5-6 and TRBJ2-1, with 9 bases lining up with TRBD1. Losses at the gene ends were 2 bases for V and 6 bases for J; bases not matched to a gene: 6. CDR1 SGHDT and CDR2 YYEEEE come from the germline V gene. The CDR3 is 15 residues long. CDR3 loop: CASSFRDRVVNEQFF. CDR3 nucleotides: TGTGCCAGCAGCTTCCGGGACAGGGTGGTCAATGAGCAGTTCTTC.

V is TRBV18 and J is TRBJ2-2, with D maybe TRBD1 (6 bases). The CDR3 covers 16 residues. Germline V gene lookup returns CDR1 KGHSH and CDR2 LQKENI. Trimming pared 3 bases from V and 4 bases from J, leaving 15 bases between. The CDR3 protein is CASSPLSGELTGELFF. In DNA form, the CDR3 reads TGTGCCAGCTCACCCCTTTCAGGGGAGCTCACCGGGGAGCTGTTTTTT. The entire variable domain, with the rest obtained from reference TRBV18 and TRBJ2-2, is as follows: NAGVMQNPRHLVRRRGQEARLRCSPMKGHSHVYWYRQLPEEGLKFMVYLQKENIIDESGMPKERFSAEFPKEGPSILRIQQVVRGDSAAYFCASSPLSGELTGELFFGEGSRLTVL.

The table lists this clone with a count of one. The chain uses TRBV12-2 and TRBJ2-1; TRBD1, the table's D call, lacks a check against the DNA. TRBV12-2 constitutes a pseudogene. This CDR3 region has 18 residues. CDR3 coding DNA: TGTGCAAGTCGCTCACCGATCTCCGGACAGGGGTGCTACAATGAGCAGTTCTTC. Encoded protein: CASRSPISGQGCYNEQFF.

The chain has TRBV4-2 and TRBJ1-2, with D unclear. V was shortened by 6 bases and J by 0 bases, with 14 bases between the two germline ends. The CDR3 length is 15 residues. Germline CDR1 reads LGHNA; CDR2 reads YNFKEQ. The chain's CDR3 is CASRQNGKANYGYTF. CDR3 bases: TGTGCCAGCAGGCAAAACGGTAAAGCTAACTATGGCTACACCTTC.

The genes are TRBV7-2 and TRBJ2-5; TRBD2 might be the D (5 bases). V dropped 8 bases and J dropped 8 bases, with 9 bases sitting between them. Germline V gene data show CDR1 as SGHTA and CDR2 as FQGNSA. The CDR3 has 10 residues. The CDR3 sequence is CASGEKTQYF. CDR3 nucleotide sequence: TGTGCCAGCGGGGAGAAAACCCAGTACTTC.

The CDR3 DNA follows: TGTGCCAGCAGCGTAGGTAGTAGCGGGTACACAGATACGCAGTATTTT. Translation gives CASSVGSSGYTDTQYF. This chain joins TRBV9 and TRBJ2-3; 7 bases align to TRBD2. CDR1 and CDR2 from the germline V gene are SGDLS and YYNGEE. The CDR3 sequence is 16 residues long. The ends lost 0 bases at V and 2 bases at J; junction bases unmatched: 6.

This chain connects TRBV6-5 to TRBJ1-2; 10 bases are a match to TRBD1. With V trimmed by 6 bases and J by 5 bases, 6 bases remained unmatched. Germline V CDR1 and CDR2: MNHEY, SVGAGI. This CDR3 is built from 14 residues. The CDR3 loop is CASSRQGALYGYTF. CDR3 nucleotides: TGTGCCAGCAGCCGACAGGGGGCGTTGTATGGCTACACCTTC.

J is TRBJ1-2 and V is TRBV19; 9 bases are shared with TRBD1. Germline trimming cut 2 bases from V and 4 bases from J; bases unmatched to any gene: 8. There are 16 residues in the CDR3. CDR1 is LNHDA and CDR2 is SQIVND in the germline V gene (reference sequence). CDR3 DNA: TGTGCCAGTAGTATAAAATACAGGGGGCGCGTCTATGGCTACACCTTC. It translates to CASSIKYRGRVYGYTF.